Sequencing of this T cell receptor (beta chain) was carried out in a study of blood T cell repertoires in COVID-19 (dated by TCRdb to about 2020). Describing the broader study: Samples covering the acute and convalescent phases of COVID-19 were provided by collaborators in the United States, Italy and Spain. The material from the prospective study consisted of cDNA or gDNA derived from T cells, B-cell-depleted T cells, or PBMCs. Deeply sampled blood TCRbeta repertoires from subjects exposed to, actively infected with, or recovered from COVID-19 were included in the dataset. The repertoires were released in a freely available public database intended as a resource for research on the immune response to SARS-CoV-2. The samples were drawn from two sources: the first 160 participants of the ongoing ImmuneRACE study, and 1,000 to 1,500 subjects contributed by 6 global collaborators. The sample metadata nearly always contained a de-identified subject ID, COVID-19 status, age in years and sex. Where available, HLA class I and class II types were taken from metadata supplied by the sample provider and were not determined by assay-based typing. Study-wide findings and limitations: The amount of clinical and demographic metadata varied by source and participant and was provided uncurated.

TCRbeta CDR3 regions were amplified from genomic DNA using the immunoSEQ Assay, a bias-controlled multiplex PCR. The authors' pipeline ran thus. The number of nucleated cells in each sample was estimated by amplification of reference gene primers within the assay. To quantify the absolute abundance of each unique TCRbeta CDR3 rearrangement, sequence reads were collapsed and filtered. Productive Simpson clonality was computed per sample as the square root of Simpson's diversity index over productive rearrangements. Imported from immuneACCESS, the table was reduced by TCRdb to in-frame sequences with V and J called. These copies leave out some clones; in studies compared against another copy, an unresolved V gene accounts for under half, and the cause of the remainder is not known. That table supplies the V and J calls and clone size; D and trimming were determined from the DNA. For this sample there are about 210,000 clones; around 88% appear just once. The ten largest clones represent 8% to 10% of the sample.

Collaborating institutions collected whole blood in K2EDTA tubes following their own protocols. For TCRbeta analysis, collaborators shipped samples as frozen whole blood, isolated PBMCs, or DNA extracted from either of those sample types. Of note for this clone: The target of this receptor is not known. No quality values exist for individual bases; no much larger clone is one base distant.

The CDR3, from cysteine to phenylalanine, totals 16 residues. Just CDR3 DNA is preserved here, 48 bases in frame from base 1. A distance of 18 bases separates the germline ends of V and J, which lose 2 bases and 6 bases respectively. CDR1 and CDR2, looked up from the germline V gene (reference sequence), are LGHDT and YNNKEL. The specimen sequenced was peripheral blood. Recombination connected TRBV3-1 (or the pseudogene TRBV3-2) to TRBJ2-3; the D region possibly corresponds to TRBD1 (5 bases align). The receptor's source is a woman between 45 and 60 years old with acute or convalescent COVID-19. The CDR3 region: CASSQRQLLKGDTQYF. Read as DNA, the sequence is TGTGCCAGCAGCCAACGACAGCTCCTGAAAGGCGATACGCAGTATTTT.